These 11 T cell receptor beta chains share one sample of origin, sequenced in a study of blood T cell repertoires in COVID-19 (dated by TCRdb to 2020 to 2022). The library was made by the immunoSEQ multiplex PCR assay. TCRdb stores this immuneACCESS table with in-frame sequences only. Part of the clones is absent; in the studies checked, under half of the shortfall reflects unresolved V genes, and no reason is known for the rest. The sample table contains over 120,000 clones; only one count was recorded for 65% to 85% of them. 4% of the sample rests with the top ten. Sequencing was performed on peripheral blood. Receptor source: a woman aged 55-70 years with acute or convalescent COVID-19.

This chain connects TRBV4-1 to TRBJ2-5, with TRBD2 identical over 8 bases. V shed 5 bases, J shed 7 bases, and the junction held 9 bases outside the gene matches. The CDR3 consists of 14 residues. From germline, CDR1 is MGHRA and CDR2 YSYEKL. CDR3 sequence reads: CASSYRTSPGTQYF. The CDR3 region has the DNA TGCGCCAGCAGCTACCGGACTAGCCCGGGGACCCAGTACTTC.

This chain joins TRBV6-2 or TRBV6-3 and TRBJ2-5; 8 positions agree with TRBD1. V shed 4 bases, J shed 1 base, and the junction held 8 bases outside the gene matches. The CDR3 sequence is 16 residues long. Germline CDR1 reads MNHEY; CDR2 reads SVGEGT. CDR3 amino acids: CASSWGQDARQETQYF. CDR3 nucleotide sequence: TGTGCCAGCAGTTGGGGACAGGACGCCCGCCAAGAGACCCAGTACTTC.

This clone was picked up many times. This sequence joins TRBV5-4 and TRBJ1-2; D is perhaps TRBD1 (6 bases). CDR1 and CDR2 (germline): SGHNT, YYREEE (reference sequence). This CDR3 contains 14 residues. V was cut by 5 bases and J by 0 bases, with 11 bases left in between. The CDR3 coding sequence is TGTGCCAGCAGGGAACAGGGTGCTAACTATGGCTACACCTTC. It is translated as CASREQGANYGYTF.

This chain joins TRBV28 and TRBJ1-2, with D unclear. The germline V and J ends were trimmed by 3 bases and 4 bases, with 15 bases remaining between them. The V gene's germline CDR1 is MDHEN and CDR2 SYDVKM. The CDR3 runs to 15 residues. CDR3 region: CASSFPLGGSYGYTF. Here the CDR3 DNA reads TGTGCCAGCAGTTTCCCCCTCGGAGGGAGCTATGGCTACACCTTC.

V and J are TRBV9 and TRBJ2-1, with 10 bases matching TRBD2. From germline, CDR1 is SGDLS and CDR2 YYNGEE. The CDR3 length is 16 residues. Trimming at V came to 2 bases and at J to 10 bases, leaving 12 bases not matched to a gene. In nucleotides, the CDR3 is TGTGCCAGCAGCGTGTCTGGGGCTAGCGGGAGTCACGAGCAGTTCTTC. Translation gives CASSVSGASGSHEQFF. The full variable domain, rest sourced from reference TRBV9 and TRBJ2-1, is DSGVTQTPKHLITATGQRVTLRCSPRSGDLSVYWYQQSLDQGLQFLIQYYNGEERAKGNILERFSAQQFPDLHSELNLSSLELGDSALYFCASSVSGASGSHEQFFGPGTRLTVL.

The CDR3 loop is CAWEKREYPYEQYF. In DNA, the CDR3 is TGTGCCTGGGAAAAGCGGGAGTATCCGTACGAGCAGTACTTC. The V call is TRBV30, the J call TRBJ2-7, with TRBD2 identical over 8 bases. V trimming: 5 bases; J trimming: 4 bases; junction bases outside the gene matches: 10. Per the germline V gene, CDR1 is GTSNPN and CDR2 is SVGIG (reference sequence). CDR3 length equals 14 residues.

The chain carries TRBV28 and TRBJ1-2; no clear D gene. This CDR3 region has 13 residues. Germline V gene data show CDR1 as MDHEN and CDR2 as SYDVKM. V shed 3 bases and J shed 6 bases, with 11 bases lying between them. This CDR3 reads CASSFGYRDGYTF. Written as DNA, the CDR3 is TGTGCCAGCAGTTTCGGGTATCGCGATGGCTACACCTTC.

The chain carries TRBV28 and TRBJ1-1; D remains ambiguous. Germline CDR1 MDHEN, CDR2 SYDVKM. This CDR3 region has 14 residues. V dropped 2 bases and J dropped 4 bases, with 11 bases sitting between them. The CDR3 region is CASSLNSLITEAFF. DNA for the CDR3: TGTGCCAGCAGTTTAAACAGCCTTATCACTGAAGCTTTCTTT.

The chain employs TRBV12-3 or TRBV12-4 and TRBJ1-2, with D maybe TRBD1 (6 bases). There are 13 residues in the CDR3. V was cut by 3 bases and J by 2 bases, with 7 bases left in between. The CDR3 coding sequence is TGTGCCAGCAGTTTCGGGACAAACTATGGCTACACCTTC. Amino acid sequence: CASSFGTNYGYTF.

The chain carries TRBV18 and TRBJ1-2; TRBD1 is a possible D gene (6 bases). V was cut by 4 bases and J by 8 bases, with 17 bases left in between. The CDR3 runs 14 residues. CDR1 and CDR2 (germline): KGHSH, LQKENI. The CDR3 DNA reads TGTGCCAGCTCACAATTACAGGGTCGTGACGGCTACACCTTC. Protein: CASSQLQGRDGYTF.

The rearrangement links TRBV6-6 to TRBJ1-1; possible D gene TRBD1, 5 bases. CDR1 is MNHNY and CDR2 is SVGAGI in the germline V gene (reference sequence). There are 16 residues in the CDR3. V was pared by 0 bases and J by 6 bases, with 17 bases between. The CDR3 region is CASSYSRGRGVPEAFF. DNA of the CDR3: TGTGCCAGCAGTTACTCGAGAGGGAGGGGAGTCCCTGAAGCTTTCTTT.